A selection of T cell receptor beta chains follows, all from one sample in a study of T cell responses to AZD1222 COVID-19 vaccine. The method was immunoSEQ multiplex PCR; TCRdb's version includes in-frame clones alone and lacks a portion of them. Of some 150,000 clones detected, 70% to 90% appear once; the ten largest clones hold around 4.4%. The material was peripheral blood, obtained 28 days after the second AZD1222 dose. These receptors came from an adult who received the AZD1222 COVID-19 vaccine. Both conserved end residues are part of each CDR3. D genes are given only for firm matches. Clone size, where shown, is once, few, many, or a class for clones that have expanded.

d_call	clone_size	v_call	j_call	cdr3_aa	cdr3_nt
TRBD1	NA	TRBV5-5	TRBJ1-3	CASSSFRTGVGGNTIYF	TGTGCCAGCAGCTCTTTCCGGACAGGCGTGGGAGGAAACACCATATATTTT
NA	NA	TRBV18	TRBJ2-5	CASSSGRGGETQYF	TGTGCCAGCTCAAGCGGGCGAGGTGGAGAGACCCAGTACTTC
TRBD1	NA	TRBV13	TRBJ1-1	CASSLGDRGTEAFF	TGTGCCAGCAGCTTAGGGGACAGGGGAACTGAAGCTTTCTTT
TRBD1	once	TRBV20-1	TRBJ1-2	CSARTGGYTF	TGCAGTGCCAGGACAGGTGGCTACACCTTC
TRBD1	NA	TRBV4-1	TRBJ1-2	CASSQSFPGGTGITGYTF	TGCGCCAGCAGCCAGTCCTTCCCGGGCGGGACAGGGATCACGGGCTACACCTTC
NA	few	TRBV7-3	TRBJ1-1	CASSLRRGTEAFF	TGTGCCAGCAGCCTACGTAGGGGCACCGAAGCTTTCTTT
NA	NA	TRBV7-9	TRBJ1-4	CASSLVGGPEKLFF	TGTGCCAGCAGCTTAGTGGGGGGGCCTGAAAAACTGTTTTTT
TRBD1	NA	TRBV5-1	TRBJ1-2	CASSLSGQGDTYTF	TGCGCCAGCAGCCTATCCGGACAGGGGGATACCTACACCTTC
NA	NA	TRBV9	TRBJ2-2	CASSPTGEIGELFF	TGTGCCAGCAGCCCGACGGGGGAAATCGGGGAGCTGTTTTTT
NA	NA	TRBV4-2	TRBJ1-1	CASSQDVSGAGVTEAFF	TGTGCCAGCAGCCAAGACGTTAGCGGGGCGGGGGTCACTGAAGCTTTCTTT
NA	NA	TRBV5-1	TRBJ2-7	CASSLTVMSNEQYF	TGCGCCAGCAGCTTAACCGTGATGTCCAACGAGCAGTACTTC
NA	NA	TRBV7-9	TRBJ2-7	CASSLARGLQYF	TGTGCCAGCAGCCTGGCTCGTGGCCTGCAGTACTTC
NA	NA	TRBV5-1	TRBJ1-1	CASSLSNREAIEAFF	TGCGCCAGCAGCTTGTCGAACAGGGAGGCCATTGAAGCTTTCTTT
TRBD1	once	TRBV10-1	TRBJ1-1	CASSDGQGRTEAFF	TGCGCCAGCAGTGACGGACAGGGGAGGACTGAAGCTTTCTTT
NA	NA	TRBV7-9	TRBJ1-2	CASTLQDLNDYGYTF	TGTGCCAGCACCCTACAGGACTTGAACGACTATGGCTACACCTTC
NA	NA	TRBV19	TRBJ1-6	CASTRGWDSPLHF	TGTGCCAGTACCCGGGGTTGGGATTCACCCCTCCACTTT
NA	NA	TRBV19	TRBJ1-5	CASSIGQGRGNQPQHF	TGTGCCAGTAGTATTGGGCAGGGACGGGGAAATCAGCCCCAGCATTTT
NA	NA	TRBV7-2	TRBJ1-6	CASSLDGDSPLHF	TGTGCCAGCAGCTTAGATGGGGACTCACCCCTCCACTTT
TRBD1	once	TRBV15	TRBJ1-2	CATSRADRAPFSYGYTF	TGTGCCACCAGCAGGGCGGACAGGGCCCCATTTTCCTATGGCTACACCTTC
TRBD1	once	TRBV27	TRBJ1-1	CASSWNRGSEAFF	TGTGCCAGCAGTTGGAACAGGGGAAGTGAAGCTTTCTTT
NA	NA	TRBV19	TRBJ2-2	CASRADFTGELFF	TGTGCCAGTAGGGCCGACTTCACCGGGGAGCTGTTTTTT
NA	NA	TRBV5-5	TRBJ2-7	CASSPGQHYEQYF	TGTGCCAGCAGCCCTGGACAGCATTACGAGCAGTACTTC
NA	NA	TRBV30	TRBJ1-4	CAWRGDEEKLFF	TGTGCCTGGAGGGGTGACGAGGAAAAACTGTTTTTT
TRBD1	NA	TRBV11-3	TRBJ1-1	CASSRVQGKEAFF	TGTGCCAGCAGCCGCGTACAGGGGAAGGAAGCTTTCTTT
NA	NA	TRBV2	TRBJ1-1	CARRRENTEAFF	TGTGCCAGACGACGGGAGAACACTGAAGCTTTCTTT
NA	NA	TRBV7-9	TRBJ1-4	CASSLLSGTPNEKLFF	TGTGCCAGCAGCTTACTTTCCGGGACACCTAATGAAAAACTGTTTTTT
TRBD1	few	TRBV7-9	TRBJ2-7	CASSRDSSYEQYF	TGTGCCAGCAGCCGGGACAGCTCCTACGAGCAGTACTTC
NA	NA	TRBV7-2	TRBJ1-2	CASSFQGTLYTF	TGTGCCAGCAGCTTTCAAGGGACTCTCTACACCTTC